The 18 T cell receptor beta chains reported below all come from one sample, sequenced in a study of OX40 agonist ivuxolimab in advanced cancers. The table came from immunoSEQ multiplex PCR; TCRdb's copy has only in-frame clones and leaves some out. Altogether around 100,000 clones are present, around 91% being singletons, with the ten largest covering less than 0.2%. The source was CD4+ or CD8+ T cells sorted from blood, collected in a trial of the OX40 agonist ivuxolimab. The receptors were sampled from an adult with an advanced solid tumor such as melanoma, head and neck, liver or kidney cancer.

The V and J genes are TRBV7-9 and TRBJ2-3; TRBD2 is a possible D gene (5 bases). The CDR3 is 14 residues long. From germline, CDR1 is SEHNR and CDR2 FQNEAQ (reference sequence). V shed 3 bases and J shed 5 bases, with 12 bases lying between them. The CDR3: CASSFGLGGDTQYF. The CDR3 bases are TGTGCCAGCAGCTTTGGCCTCGGAGGAGATACGCAGTATTTT.

This clone was seen a handful of times. This sequence joins TRBV5-1 and TRBJ2-5, with TRBD2 matching over 14 bases. There are 18 residues in the CDR3. V was pared by 4 bases and J by 0 bases, with 8 bases of the junction left unmatched. The V gene's germline CDR1 is SGHRS and CDR2 YFSETQ. The CDR3 sequence is CASSLWTSGGPYQETQYF. CDR3 DNA: TGCGCCAGCAGCCTCTGGACTAGCGGGGGGCCCTACCAAGAGACCCAGTACTTC.

The chain joins TRBV6-1 to TRBJ1-4; 10 nucleotides match TRBD1. The V gene's germline CDR1 is MNHNS and CDR2 SASEGT. Losses at the gene ends were 6 bases for V and 2 bases for J; bases not matched to a gene: 3. This CDR3 is built from 15 residues. The CDR3 loop reads CASSPTGGTNEKLFF. CDR3 nucleotides: TGTGCCAGCAGCCCGACAGGGGGCACTAATGAAAAACTGTTTTTT.

The rearrangement links TRBV14 to TRBJ1-4, with D perhaps matching TRBD1 (6 bases). Trimming removed 6 bases at V and 8 bases at J, with 16 bases between. Germline CDR1 is SGHDN and CDR2 is FVKESK. CDR3 size: 14 residues. CDR3 in DNA: TGTGCCAGCAGGAAAACAGGGCTAGACGAAAAACTGTTTTTT. Translated, it gives CASRKTGLDEKLFF. The full variable domain, rest sourced from reference TRBV14 and TRBJ1-4, is EAGVTQFPSHSVIEKGQTVTLRCDPISGHDNLYWYRRVMGKEIKFLLHFVKESKQDESGMPNNRFLAERTGGTYSTLKVQPAELEDSGVYFCASRKTGLDEKLFFGSGTQLSVL.

This clone appeared once. The chain recombines TRBV30 with TRBJ2-1; the match to TRBD2 covers 11 bases. V was pared by 2 bases and J by 5 bases, with 14 bases of the junction left unmatched. This CDR3 has 18 amino acids. Germline CDR1 and CDR2: GTSNPN and SVGIG (reference sequence). The CDR3 DNA follows: TGTGCCTGGAGTAAGCGCTCTAGCGGGAGGCCCTACCACAATGAGCAGTTCTTC. Its translation: CAWSKRSSGRPYHNEQFF. The complete variable domain, with remaining parts taken from reference TRBV30 and TRBJ2-1, reads SQTIHQWPATLVQPVGSPLSLECTVEGTSNPNLYWYRQAAGRGLQLLFYSVGIGQISSEVPQNLSASRPQDRQFILSSKKLLLSDSGFYLCAWSKRSSGRPYHNEQFFGPGTRLTVL.

The chain has TRBV19 and TRBJ2-7; D is possibly TRBD1 or TRBD2 (5 bases each). CDR1 and CDR2 from the germline V gene are LNHDA and SQIVND (reference sequence). Trimming shortened V by 1 base and J by 3 bases, and 10 bases separated the two germline ends. The CDR3 consists of 14 residues. CDR3 coding DNA: TGTGCCAGTAGTATAGGGGCAGGGAGCTACGAGCAGTACTTC. Encoded protein: CASSIGAGSYEQYF.

The chain is built from TRBV4-2 and TRBJ2-3; D not certain. The V end lost 0 bases, the J end lost 3 bases, and 4 bases lay between the germline ends. Germline V lookup: CDR1 LGHNA, CDR2 YNFKEQ. This CDR3 is 13 amino acids long. The CDR3: CASSQDRTDTQYF. In nucleotides, the CDR3 is TGTGCCAGCAGCCAAGATAGGACAGATACGCAGTATTTT.

The CDR3 protein is CASSLVRPPYNEQFF. The DNA of the CDR3 is TGTGCCAGCAGCTTGGTCCGTCCACCCTACAATGAGCAGTTCTTC. The chain joins TRBV5-4 to TRBJ2-1; D is undetermined. CDR3 length: 15 amino acids. Germline V gives CDR1 SGHNT, CDR2 YYREEE (reference sequence). The germline V and J ends were trimmed by 0 bases and 2 bases, with 9 bases remaining between them.

This clone was detected once. V is TRBV5-1 and J is TRBJ2-3; TRBD1 matches 8 bases. The V gene's germline CDR1 is SGHRS and CDR2 YFSETQ. V shed 0 bases, J shed 6 bases, and the junction held 6 bases outside the gene matches. This CDR3 spans 15 amino acids. For the CDR3, the DNA is TGCGCCAGCAGCTTGGTAGGACAGGGTGGTGATACGCAGTATTTT. Translation gives CASSLVGQGGDTQYF.

The DNA of the CDR3 is TGTGCCAGCAGTGGACCAGTACAGTCTGGCAATCAGCCCCAGCATTTT. Its translation: CASSGPVQSGNQPQHF. The chain combines TRBV6-1 with TRBJ1-5; D call uncertain. CDR1 is MNHNS, CDR2 SASEGT, per germline. The CDR3 sequence is 16 residues long. V was pared by 4 bases and J by 2 bases, with 15 bases between.

Points on this clone: An end of the junction differs from the germline gene, which may be a read error. The CDR3 spells CASKRGGNERLFF. The CDR3 DNA follows: TGTGCCAGCAAGAGGGGGGGTAATGAAAGACTGTTTTTT. The chain combines TRBV7-9 with TRBJ1-4; D may be TRBD1 (6 bases). The CDR3 length is 13 residues. The germline CDR1 and CDR2 sequences are SEHNR and FQNEAQ (reference sequence).

V usage is TRBV20-1 and J usage is TRBJ2-7, with 7 bases that match TRBD2. This CDR3 has 11 amino acids. The junction had 0 bases not matched to a gene; V was cut back by 3 bases and J by 4 bases. Looked up from germline, CDR1 is DFQATT and CDR2 is SNEGSKA (reference sequence). The CDR3 region is CSASGRYEQYF. The CDR3 DNA follows: TGCAGTGCTAGCGGGAGGTACGAGCAGTACTTC.

The CDR3 region is CASSFYGGTSNQPQHF. CDR3 DNA sequence: TGTGCCAGCAGTTTCTATGGGGGGACGAGCAATCAGCCCCAGCATTTT. The V gene is TRBV27, the J gene TRBJ1-5, with D tentatively TRBD1 (5 bases). Trimming removed 3 bases from V and 1 base from J, with 13 bases in between. The germline V gene has CDR1 MNHEY and CDR2 SMNVEV (reference sequence). The CDR3 has 16 amino acids.

V gene TRBV5-1 combines with J gene TRBJ2-3; possibly TRBD1 or TRBD2 for D (5 bases each). The CDR3 is 14 residues long. Trimming cost V 5 bases and J 0 bases, with 10 bases left between them. The V gene's germline CDR1 is SGHRS and CDR2 YFSETQ. The CDR3 bases are TGCGCCAGCAGTTTCGGGGCTAGCACAGATACGCAGTATTTT. It yields the protein CASSFGASTDTQYF.

The rearrangement joins TRBV28 to TRBJ1-3; no reliable D call. The CDR3 length is 14 residues. CDR1 MDHEN and CDR2 SYDVKM come from the germline V gene. V gave up 6 bases and J gave up 4 bases, with 13 bases separating them. The CDR3 loop reads CASRKPIPGNTIYF. CDR3 DNA sequence: TGTGCCAGCAGAAAGCCGATCCCGGGAAACACCATATATTTT.

The V and J genes are TRBV5-1 and TRBJ1-2; D is unclear. Trimming left V 0 bases short and J 0 bases short, with 9 bases between. CDR1 is SGHRS, CDR2 YFSETQ, per germline. This CDR3 has 15 residues. The CDR3 loop reads CASSLGPDPNYGYTF. As DNA, the CDR3 is TGCGCCAGCAGCTTGGGTCCAGACCCTAACTATGGCTACACCTTC.

This clone occurred once. This chain links TRBV5-5 with TRBJ2-7; D ambiguous. The CDR3 sequence is 13 residues long. Trimming left V 3 bases short and J 2 bases short, with 9 bases between. CDR1 SGHKS and CDR2 YYEKEE come from the germline V gene (reference sequence). The CDR3 DNA is TGTGCCAGCAGCTCCCTAAGGACCTACGAGCAGTACTTC. Amino acid sequence: CASSSLRTYEQYF.

CDR3 in DNA: TGTGCCAGCGGCCCCCTTATGAACACTGAAGCTTTCTTT. Amino acid sequence: CASGPLMNTEAFF. The chain couples TRBV7-8 to TRBJ1-1; D remains ambiguous. V was cut by 8 bases and J by 0 bases, with 10 bases left in between. The CDR3 consists of 13 residues. Germline V gene data show CDR1 as SGHVS and CDR2 as FQNEAQ.